The clone carrying this T cell receptor (beta chain) was detected only a few times. Its antigen is as yet unknown. In TCRdb, the reads were re-called with MiXCR into one record per CDR3 protein. The sample has some 560,000 distinct CDR3 sequences, under 45% seen once. This record belongs to a study of T cell repertoires in cytomegalovirus infection. Study details: Recently identified HLA-C-restricted and well-studied HLA-B-restricted CMV epitopes were used. The study, taken as a whole, reports: CMV-specific TCR beta clonotypes restricted by HLA-C were the ones dominating the ex vivo response.

The CDR3 is made up of 12 amino acids. V was trimmed by 3 bases and J by 8 bases, leaving 10 bases between them. The germline V gene encodes CDR1 MNHNS and CDR2 SASEGT. The TCR was taken from a human donor in good health (CMV status not recorded). Some clones in this sample may be carry-over from other donors' samples. The sequencing used cultured PBMCs, collected from culture after CMV antigen stimulation. The rearrangement joins TRBV6-1 to TRBJ1-2; D ambiguous. CDR3 in DNA: TGTGCCAGCAGTGATTCAACGAGGGGCTACACCTTC. Protein product: CASSDSTRGYTF.